This TCR beta chain derives from a study of identical twins. General study findings and limits: Carriage of fewer insertions was seen in abundant cord blood beta clonotypes, whereas memory repertoires showed none. Zero-insertion findings could be partly confounded by invariant cells (MAIT and iNKT cells).

TCRdb processed the 5' RACE reads anew with MiXCR; each CDR3 protein has one entry. The data contain roughly 770,000 distinct CDR3 sequences, 15% to 20% of them singletons. The CDR3 loop spans 13 amino acids. After removal of 6 bases from V and 7 bases from J, the junction contained 5 bases not matched to a gene. In its sample, this clonotype was seen many times. Its antigen is still unknown. This sample was shared with a second study, whose subject was T cells expressing NK-cell markers. In that study: NKG2C+ dominant clonotypes from 6 or 7 donors made up about 1.0-7.5% of CD8+ T cells.

The sequenced material came from PBMCs. The sequence was obtained from a woman aged 18-29 years in good health. This chain joins TRBV12-3 or TRBV12-4 and TRBJ2-1; 8 nucleotides agree with TRBD2. CDR3 sequence reads: CASSSGLANEQFF. For the CDR3, the DNA is TGTGCCAGCAGCTCAGGACTAGCAAATGAGCAGTTCTTC.